This T cell receptor (beta chain) was profiled in a study of T cell responses to AZD1222 COVID-19 vaccine. About the study: Second doses that came at about 4 or about 12 weeks were put together. Notes on the study in general: Only after the peak T cell response were repertoires sampled. Donors were largely white British and mainly female; clonal diversity was possibly underestimated.

Concerning this clone itself: The antigen is not known.

V was trimmed by 1 base and J by 2 bases, leaving 9 bases between them. The germline V gene encodes CDR1 SGHAT and CDR2 FQNNGV. The length of the CDR3 is 16 residues. Only in-frame clones appear in the TCRdb table, and some are missing; sequencing was by immunoSEQ multiplex PCR. The sample has more than 100,000 clones, 86% seen once. The rearrangement links TRBV11-2 to TRBJ2-6; D not resolved. This specimen was peripheral blood, taken on day 0 of AZD1222 vaccination. The receptor was isolated from an adult in good health. The CDR3 nucleotides are TGTGCCAGCAGCTTAGGTACGGCAGCTGGGGCCAACGTCCTGACTTTC. It translates to CASSLGTAAGANVLTF.